These 27 T cell receptor beta chains came from one sample sequenced in a study of PD-1 blockade in classical Hodgkin lymphoma. The protocol was immunoSEQ multiplex PCR, while the TCRdb copy is restricted to in-frame clones and leaves out a portion. The profile covers just over 25,000 clones, with around two thirds appearing a single time and about 12% taken by the ten largest. All the patients suffered relapse after autologous stem cell transplantation, and brentuximab vedotin exposure differed. Sequenced material: peripheral blood mononuclear cells (PBMCs), taken before the second cycle of nivolumab. The receptors were sampled from a human donor with classical Hodgkin lymphoma.

This chain connects TRBV21-1 to TRBJ1-1. TRBV21-1 is a pseudogene. The CDR3 loop spans 12 amino acids. The CDR3 nucleotides read TGTGCCAGCGGGGACGTGAACACTGAAGCTTTCTTT. Translated, it gives CASGDVNTEAFF.

The chain joins TRBV9 to TRBJ1-1; TRBD1 is a possible D gene (5 bases). From germline, CDR1 is SGDLS and CDR2 YYNGEE. The length of the CDR3 is 15 residues. V was pared by 3 bases and J by 3 bases, with 15 bases between. The CDR3 sequence: CASSAMGQGYTEAFF. The CDR3 DNA is TGTGCCAGCAGCGCAATGGGGCAGGGTTACACTGAAGCTTTCTTT.

The table lists this clone with a few counts. J is TRBJ1-5 and V is TRBV28, with 10 nucleotides matching TRBD1. This CDR3 has 15 amino acids. Germline CDR1 MDHEN, CDR2 SYDVKM. Germline trimming cut 4 bases from V and 5 bases from J; bases unmatched to any gene: 5. The CDR3 region has the DNA TGTGCCAGCAGTTCCGGGACAGGGGACGATCAGCCCCAGCATTTT. It encodes CASSSGTGDDQPQHF. The variable domain in full, completed from reference TRBV28 and TRBJ1-5, reads DVKVTQSSRYLVKRTGEKVFLECVQDMDHENMFWYRQDPGLGLRLIYFSYDVKMKEKGDIPEGYSVSREKKERFSLILESASTNQTSMYLCASSSGTGDDQPQHFGDGTRLSIL.

The chain combines TRBV7-2 with TRBJ1-1; D unresolved. This CDR3 comprises 14 residues. Germline V gene lookup returns CDR1 SGHTA and CDR2 FQGNSA. V shed 1 base and J shed 4 bases, with 10 bases lying between them. For the CDR3, the DNA is TGTGCCAGCAGCTTAGTAGGAGGCGGCACTGAAGCTTTCTTT. As protein: CASSLVGGGTEAFF.

This chain joins TRBV6-5 and TRBJ1-4; D remains ambiguous. The CDR3 consists of 13 residues. The V end lost 10 bases, the J end lost 5 bases, and 14 bases lay between the germline ends. Germline CDR1 is MNHEY and CDR2 is SVGAGI. The DNA for the CDR3 is TGTGCCACCAAGACCGTTCGAAATGAAAAACTGTTTTTT. Protein: CATKTVRNEKLFF.

The chain combines TRBV27 with TRBJ2-3; 9 bases map to TRBD2. This CDR3 comprises 15 residues. V was pared by 4 bases and J by 2 bases, with 4 bases of the junction left unmatched. Germline CDR1 and CDR2: MNHEY and SMNVEV (reference sequence). The CDR3 loop is CASSSPSGATDTQYF. The CDR3 bases are TGTGCCAGCAGTTCCCCTAGCGGGGCCACAGATACGCAGTATTTT.

The rearrangement joins TRBV7-9 to TRBJ1-6, with TRBD1 as a possible D gene (5 bases). Germline lookup yields CDR1 SEHNR and CDR2 FQNEAQ (reference sequence). Trimming pared 5 bases from V and 8 bases from J, leaving 16 bases between. CDR3 length: 15 amino acids. CDR3 nucleotides: TGTGCCAGCAGCCCAAACAGGTTTCGGGATTCACCCCTCCACTTT. Translation: CASSPNRFRDSPLHF.

This sequence joins TRBV6-1 and TRBJ2-7, with 7 bases fitting TRBD2. Germline assignment: CDR1 MNHNS and CDR2 SASEGT. The CDR3 has 12 residues. The J segment lost 6 bases and the V segment lost 3 bases, leaving 2 bases of the junction unmatched. CDR3 nucleotide sequence: TGTGCCAGCAGTGACGGGGGGATCGAGCAGTACTTC. Translated: CASSDGGIEQYF.

The V call is TRBV6-1, the J call TRBJ2-7; D uncertain. The CDR3 sequence is 15 residues long. The germline V and J ends were trimmed by 4 bases and 3 bases, with 16 bases remaining between them. CDR1 is MNHNS, CDR2 SASEGT, per germline. The CDR3: CASSGPTRSLYEQYF. The CDR3, as DNA: TGTGCCAGCAGTGGACCGACACGGAGCCTCTACGAGCAGTACTTC.

The genes are TRBV7-9 and TRBJ2-3; D gene unclear. From germline, CDR1 is SEHNR and CDR2 FQNEAQ (reference sequence). The germline V and J ends were trimmed by 5 bases and 5 bases, with 14 bases remaining between them. The CDR3 totals 14 residues. The CDR3 is CASSDTGPIDTQYF. In nucleotides, the CDR3 is TGTGCCAGCAGCGATACGGGCCCCATAGATACGCAGTATTTT.

The V gene is TRBV6-5, the J gene TRBJ1-2; D uncertain. Trimming removed 0 bases at V and 4 bases at J, with 12 bases between. The germline V gene has CDR1 MNHEY and CDR2 SVGAGI. The CDR3 length is 15 residues. The CDR3 bases are TGTGCCAGCAGTTACTCATGGCAGACCTCCTATGGCTACACCTTC. Encoded protein: CASSYSWQTSYGYTF.

The J gene is TRBJ2-7, the V gene TRBV7-9, with TRBD1 matching over 9 bases. The V and J ends lost 9 bases and 3 bases, in that order; junction bases with no gene match: 6. CDR1 is SEHNR and CDR2 is FQNEAQ in the germline V gene (reference sequence). The CDR3 runs 13 residues. This CDR3 reads CASSQGARYEQYF. The CDR3 coding sequence is TGTGCCAGTTCACAGGGGGCGCGCTACGAGCAGTACTTC.

The chain combines TRBV6-1 with TRBJ2-7; either TRBD1 or TRBD2 may fit D (5 bases each). Trimming removed 0 bases from V and 3 bases from J, with 9 bases in between. This CDR3 is 14 amino acids long. The germline CDR1 and CDR2 sequences are MNHNS and SASEGT. The DNA for the CDR3 is TGTGCCAGCAGTGAAGCCTGGGGGAGCTACGAGCAGTACTTC. It is translated as CASSEAWGSYEQYF.

CDR3 loop: CSVKRGGTDTQYF. CDR3 in DNA: TGCAGCGTTAAACGTGGGGGAACAGATACGCAGTATTTT. V usage is TRBV29-1 and J usage is TRBJ2-3; perhaps D is TRBD1 or TRBD2 (5 bases each). V lost 5 bases and J lost 3, with 12 bases in between. There are 13 residues in the CDR3. Germline values: CDR1 SQVTM, CDR2 ANQGSEA.

The CDR3: CASSLDGASNQPQHF. The CDR3 DNA reads as TGCGCCAGCAGCTTGGATGGGGCGTCAAATCAGCCCCAGCATTTT. The chain combines TRBV5-1 with TRBJ1-5, with D tentatively TRBD1 (5 bases). Germline assignment: CDR1 SGHRS and CDR2 YFSETQ. This CDR3 has 15 residues. Deletions cut 0 bases from V and 4 bases from J, with 11 bases between.

The chain has TRBV28 and TRBJ1-2; 8 bases fit TRBD1. J gave up 2 bases and V 3 bases, and 8 bases lay outside the gene matches. The germline V gene encodes CDR1 MDHEN and CDR2 SYDVKM. CDR3 length: 16 residues. This chain's CDR3 is CASSFLHQGANYGYTF. The CDR3 DNA is TGTGCCAGCAGTTTTCTTCATCAGGGGGCGAACTATGGCTACACCTTC.

The chain carries TRBV4-3 and TRBJ1-6, with 10 bases fitting TRBD1. Looked up from germline, CDR1 is LGHNA and CDR2 is YSLEER. CDR3 length: 16 amino acids. V lost 4 bases and J lost 7; bases outside the gene matches: 7. CDR3 sequence reads: CASSPRQGARNSPLHF. For the CDR3, the DNA is TGCGCCAGCAGCCCTAGACAGGGGGCACGGAATTCACCCCTCCACTTT.

The V and J genes are TRBV15 and TRBJ1-5; a weak D match, TRBD1 (6 bases). Germline V CDR1 and CDR2: LNHNV, YYDKDF (reference sequence). V shed 3 bases and J shed 3 bases, with 9 bases lying between them. The CDR3 is made up of 14 amino acids. CDR3 sequence (DNA): TGTGCCACCAGCAGGGACAGCCTCAATCAGCCCCAGCATTTT. Encoded protein: CATSRDSLNQPQHF.

DNA of the CDR3: TGCGCCAGCAGCCCCGGGGGGGTCGGGCCCGAGCAGTACTTC. Translated, it gives CASSPGGVGPEQYF. This sequence joins TRBV5-1 and TRBJ2-7; 8 bases match TRBD2. CDR1 is SGHRS, CDR2 YFSETQ, per germline. V trimming: 4 bases; J trimming: 6 bases; junction bases outside the gene matches: 9. The CDR3 covers 14 residues. Full variable domain (missing parts from reference TRBV5-1 and TRBJ2-7): KAGVTQTPRYLIKTRGQQVTLSCSPISGHRSVSWYQQTPGQGLQFLFEYFSETQRNKGNFPGRFSGRQFSNSRSEMNVSTLELGDSALYLCASSPGGVGPEQYFGPGTRLTVT.

The chain uses TRBV21-1 and TRBJ2-3; the table's D call of TRBD2 was not tested on the DNA. TRBV21-1 is shown as a pseudogene. The CDR3 is 16 amino acids. CDR3 sequence reads: CATPGLLAGPTDTQYF. The CDR3 DNA reads as TGTGCCACCCCGGGATTGCTAGCGGGGCCCACAGATACGCAGTATTTT.

This chain uses TRBV7-2 with TRBJ2-2; D may be TRBD1 (6 bases). Germline V gene data show CDR1 as SGHTA and CDR2 as FQGNSA. Deletions cut 5 bases from V and 6 bases from J, with 19 bases between. This CDR3 contains 16 residues. The chain's CDR3 is CASSLSAGALAGELFF. The DNA for the CDR3 is TGTGCCAGCAGCCTTTCCGCAGGGGCCCTCGCCGGGGAGCTGTTTTTT.

Note on this clone: A junction end diverges from the germline sequence, so it may reflect a read error. The V and J genes are TRBV5-6 and TRBJ2-7; D may match TRBD1 or TRBD2 (6 bases each). This CDR3 contains 18 residues. CDR1 SGHDT and CDR2 YYEEEE come from the germline V gene. For the CDR3, the DNA is TGTGCCAGCAGCTTGAGTTCGGGCCGAGGCGTCAGGGGCATGCGGGACCTCTTC. Residues: CASSLSSGRGVRGMRDLF.

The CDR3 region is CASSPRGDGELFF. The DNA for the CDR3 is TGTGCCAGCAGTCCCCGGGGAGACGGGGAGCTGTTTTTT. The chain carries TRBV7-9 and TRBJ2-2; D is possibly TRBD2 (5 bases). This CDR3 has 13 residues. The ends were cut back, 6 bases at V and 7 bases at J, with 12 bases in the middle. The V gene's germline CDR1 is SEHNR and CDR2 FQNEAQ (reference sequence).

This clone was detected only once. J is TRBJ2-3 and V is TRBV7-2; 9 bases map to TRBD2. V was clipped by 4 bases and J by 1 base; unmatched bases: 3. CDR1 is SGHTA and CDR2 is FQGNSA in the germline V gene. The CDR3 has 15 amino acids. The CDR3 nucleotides are TGTGCCAGCAGCTCCGCGGGGGGGCGCACAGATACGCAGTATTTT. This gives the protein CASSSAGGRTDTQYF.

Here the CDR3 DNA reads TGTGCCAGCAGCCAAGGTACAGCGGGAGGTCAAGAGACCCAGTACTTC. It specifies CASSQGTAGGQETQYF. The V call is TRBV4-2, the J call TRBJ2-5, with TRBD2 matching over 9 bases. The CDR3 totals 16 residues. Per the germline V gene, CDR1 is LGHNA and CDR2 is YNFKEQ. J gave up 2 bases and V 1 base, and 5 bases lay outside the gene matches.

J is TRBJ2-7 and V is TRBV30; unclear D gene. CDR3 length: 13 residues. With 0 bases removed from V and 0 bases from J, the gap between germline ends came to 6 bases. The germline V gene encodes CDR1 GTSNPN and CDR2 SVGIG (reference sequence). CDR3 in amino acids: CAWSVGFSYEQYF. Here the CDR3 DNA reads TGTGCCTGGAGTGTGGGGTTCTCCTACGAGCAGTACTTC.

V gene TRBV19 combines with J gene TRBJ1-2; a weak D match, TRBD1 (5 bases). The germline V gene has CDR1 LNHDA and CDR2 SQIVND (reference sequence). The CDR3 runs 13 residues. V lost 6 bases, J lost 5 bases, and 13 bases lay in between. The CDR3 here is CASRLGLGYGYTF. The CDR3, as DNA: TGTGCCAGTAGATTGGGGCTTGGGTATGGCTACACCTTC.